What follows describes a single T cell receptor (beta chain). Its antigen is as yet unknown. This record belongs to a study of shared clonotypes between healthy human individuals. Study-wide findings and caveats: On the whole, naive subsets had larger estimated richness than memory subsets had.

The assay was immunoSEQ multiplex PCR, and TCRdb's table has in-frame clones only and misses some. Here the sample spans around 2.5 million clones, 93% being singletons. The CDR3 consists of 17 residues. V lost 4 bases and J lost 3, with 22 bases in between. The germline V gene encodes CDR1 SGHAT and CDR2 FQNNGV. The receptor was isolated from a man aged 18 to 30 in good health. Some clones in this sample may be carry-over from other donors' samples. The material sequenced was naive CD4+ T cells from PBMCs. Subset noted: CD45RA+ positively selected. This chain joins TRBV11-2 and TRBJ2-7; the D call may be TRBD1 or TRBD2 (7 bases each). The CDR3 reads CASSWGGTVPPYYEQYF. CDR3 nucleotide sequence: TGTGCCAGCAGCTGGGGGGGGACAGTGCCCCCCTACTACGAGCAGTACTTC.